These 5 T cell receptor beta chains originate from one sample sequenced in a study of T cell repertoires in cytomegalovirus infection. No antigen is known for these receptors. Via MiXCR, TCRdb re-called the reads, giving one row per CDR3 protein. The sample holds 450,000 to 550,000 distinct CDR3 sequences, about 39% seen once. The input for sequencing was cultured PBMCs, taken from culture after CMV antigen stimulation. These receptors all come from a human donor in good health (CMV status not recorded). Some clones in this sample may be carry-over from other donors' samples.

The chain employs TRBV19 and TRBJ2-3; D is ambiguous. Germline V lookup: CDR1 LNHDA, CDR2 SQIVND (reference sequence). V was trimmed by 9 bases and J by 2 bases, leaving 9 bases between them. The CDR3 extends over 12 amino acids. The CDR3: CASHSFTDTQYF. The CDR3 DNA is TGTGCCAGCCACAGTTTCACAGATACGCAGTATTTT.

The rearrangement joins TRBV4-1 to TRBJ1-4; TRBD1 aligns across 7 bases. Trimming took 6 bases from V and 2 from J; bases not matched to a gene: 6. Germline V gene sequence: CDR1 MGHRA, CDR2 YSYEKL. This CDR3 has 15 amino acids. Written as DNA, the CDR3 is TGCGCCAGCAGTCCAGGGGGATGGACTAATGAAAAACTGTTTTTT. Translation: CASSPGGWTNEKLFF.

This chain links TRBV5-1 with TRBJ2-7; 10 positions agree with TRBD2. Germline values: CDR1 SGHRS, CDR2 YFSETQ. The J segment lost 5 bases and the V segment lost 7 bases, leaving 12 bases of the junction unmatched. The CDR3 loop spans 15 amino acids. CDR3 residues: CASGLRTSGVHEQYF. The CDR3 region has the DNA TGCGCCAGCGGCCTCCGGACTAGCGGCGTCCACGAGCAGTACTTC.

This clonotype was picked up a small number of times. The CDR3 spells CASSPRTSASYEQYF. The CDR3 coding sequence is TGTGCCAGCAGCCCACGGACTAGCGCCTCCTACGAGCAGTACTTC. The chain uses TRBV7-2 and TRBJ2-7; 9 nucleotides align to TRBD2. This CDR3 has 15 amino acids. J lost 0 bases, V lost 5 bases, and 5 bases had no gene match. Per the germline V gene, CDR1 is SGHTA and CDR2 is FQGNSA. Variable domain in full (rest from reference TRBV7-2 and TRBJ2-7): GAGVSQSPSNKVTEKGKDVELRCDPISGHTALYWYRQSLGQGLEFLIYFQGNSAPDKSGLPSDRFSAERTGGSVSTLTIQRTQQEDSAVYLCASSPRTSASYEQYFGPGTRLTVT.

V usage is TRBV6-6 and J usage is TRBJ2-7; the D is unclear. Germline V lookup: CDR1 MNHNY, CDR2 SVGAGI (reference sequence). V shed 0 bases and J shed 12 bases, with 18 bases lying between them. The CDR3 has 14 amino acids. CDR3 residues: CASSYSTASINPYF. The CDR3 DNA sequence: TGTGCCAGCAGTTACTCGACGGCCAGTATCAATCCGTACTTC.